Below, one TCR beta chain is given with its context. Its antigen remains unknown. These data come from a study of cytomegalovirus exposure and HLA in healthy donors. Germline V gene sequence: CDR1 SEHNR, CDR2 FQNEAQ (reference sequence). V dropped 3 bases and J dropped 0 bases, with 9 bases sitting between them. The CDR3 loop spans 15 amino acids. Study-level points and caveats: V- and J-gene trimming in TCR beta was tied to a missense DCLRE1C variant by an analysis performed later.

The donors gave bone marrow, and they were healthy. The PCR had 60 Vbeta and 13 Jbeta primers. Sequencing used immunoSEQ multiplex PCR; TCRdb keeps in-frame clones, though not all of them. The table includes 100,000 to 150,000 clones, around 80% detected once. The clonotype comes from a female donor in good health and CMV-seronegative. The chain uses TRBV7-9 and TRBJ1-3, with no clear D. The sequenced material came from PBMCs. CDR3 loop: CASSLWRASGNTIYF. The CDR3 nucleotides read TGTGCCAGCAGCTTGTGGCGGGCCTCTGGAAACACCATATATTTT.